This T cell receptor beta chain is from a study of T cell repertoires in cytomegalovirus infection. Across the whole study: Indications came from public TCR beta signatures; they pointed to CMV infection and to a matching HLA type.

Germline V gene sequence: CDR1 SGHDT, CDR2 YYEEEE. The ends were cut back, 2 bases at V and 4 bases at J, with 4 bases in the middle. CDR3 length: 12 residues. TCRdb redid the calling of the reads with MiXCR, one entry per CDR3 protein. The top ten hold under 35% of the sample, which has under 200,000 distinct CDR3 sequences, 28% seen once. A remark on this clonotype: Its antigen is unidentified.

General study results and limits: Summed frequency of public TCR beta families distinguished CMV carriers with the relevant HLA. HLA-C-restricted TCR beta clonotypes specific for CMV led the ex vivo response.

The sequenced sample was PBMCs. The TCR originated in a human donor in good health (CMV status not recorded). Some clones in this sample may be carry-over from other donors' samples. The chain carries TRBV5-6 and TRBJ1-5; D gene uncertain. The DNA for the CDR3 is TGTGCCAGCAGCTTTTTTAATCAGCCCCAGCATTTT. Protein: CASSFFNQPQHF.